These T cell receptor beta chains were read from a single sample in a study of OX40 agonist ivuxolimab in advanced cancers. Libraries were prepared by immunoSEQ multiplex PCR; TCRdb keeps only in-frame clonotypes and omits some of them. The sample yields about 86,000 clones, roughly 85% seen once. The starting material was CD4+ or CD8+ T cells sorted from blood, obtained in a trial of the OX40 agonist ivuxolimab. All receptors derive from an adult with an advanced solid tumor such as melanoma, head and neck, liver or kidney cancer. Each CDR3 is given with its conserved first and last residue. D genes are given only for firm matches. Clone size is stated in some rows and not others, as once, few, many or a class when expanded.

NA	TRBV7-6	TRBD1	TRBJ2-2	TGTGCCAGCAGCAGGGGACAGGGAAACACCGGGGAGCTGTTTTTT	CASSRGQGNTGELFF
NA	TRBV7-2	TRBD2	TRBJ2-7	TGTGCAAGCAGCATCAGCGGGGGCTCCTCCTACGAGCAGTACTTC	CASSISGGSSYEQYF
few	TRBV2	NA	TRBJ1-5	TGTGCCAGCAAGCCACCGGGTGGGCAGCCCCAGCATTTT	CASKPPGGQPQHF
NA	TRBV19	TRBD2	TRBJ2-1	TGTGCCAGTAGTAGCGGGAGAGACAATGAGCAGTTCTTC	CASSSGRDNEQFF
NA	TRBV6-5	NA	TRBJ2-3	TGTGCCAGCAGAGGTGGGGGGGGCCGCACAGATACGCAGTATTTT	CASRGGGGRTDTQYF
few	TRBV9	TRBD2	TRBJ2-7	TGTGCCAGCAGCCCCGACCCGAGCGGGGCTCTTACCTACGAGCAGTACTTC	CASSPDPSGALTYEQYF
NA	TRBV7-8	NA	TRBJ2-5	TGTGCCAGCAGCCTGACCAGGGGTCCCCAAGAGACCCAGTACTTC	CASSLTRGPQETQYF
NA	TRBV9	NA	TRBJ2-5	TGTGCCAGCAGCGTAGCTGGCCAACAAGAGACCCAGTACTTC	CASSVAGQQETQYF
NA	TRBV9	NA	TRBJ2-5	TGTGCCAGCAGCGTAGGAGGAGGGAGGACCCAGTACTTC	CASSVGGGRTQYF
NA	TRBV15	NA	TRBJ2-7	TGTGCCACCAGCAGAGATCGAGGGGGGTTCGAGCAGTACTTC	CATSRDRGGFEQYF
NA	TRBV5-1	NA	TRBJ2-2	TGCGCCAGCAGCTTGGAGTCGTCGGGCGGGGAGCTGTTTTTT	CASSLESSGGELFF
NA	TRBV7-2	NA	TRBJ1-3	TGTGCCAGCAGCTTAGGGGGGTCTGGAAACACCATATATTTT	CASSLGGSGNTIYF
NA	TRBV6-5	NA	TRBJ1-4	TGTGCCAGCAGTACTGGGGGGACGGGAGACGAAAAACTGTTTTTT	CASSTGGTGDEKLFF
once	TRBV13	NA	TRBJ2-3	TGTGCCAGCAGCTTAGAATCGGGGGCTATCACAGATACGCAGTATTTT	CASSLESGAITDTQYF
NA	TRBV29-1	TRBD1	TRBJ2-7	TGCAGCGTTTCTACAGGGGGCGGCGGAGAGCAGTACTTC	CSVSTGGGGEQYF
NA	TRBV19	NA	TRBJ1-2	TGTGCCAGTAGTATAGTGACGGATTCCTATGGCTACACCTTC	CASSIVTDSYGYTF
few	TRBV6-1	NA	TRBJ2-5	TGTGCCAGCAGTGAAGTAGGGGAAGAGACCCAGTACTTC	CASSEVGEETQYF
NA	TRBV4-2	TRBD1	TRBJ1-2	TGTGCCAGCAGTCAACAGGGGGCGAATTATGGCTACACCTTC	CASSQQGANYGYTF
NA	TRBV29-1	NA	TRBJ2-3	TGCAGCGTTGATCCCGGATCCCGGGATACGCAGTATTTT	CSVDPGSRDTQYF
NA	TRBV5-1	NA	TRBJ2-7	TGCGCCAGCAGCTGGGACGGAGGGATGGCCTACGAGCAGTACTTC	CASSWDGGMAYEQYF
NA	TRBV11-3	TRBD1	TRBJ2-3	TGTGCCAGCAGCGACAGGGTTTCAGATACGCAGTATTTT	CASSDRVSDTQYF
few	TRBV2	NA	TRBJ1-6	TGTGCCAGCAGTGAACTACCCCGGGGTGCCTATAATTCACCCCTCCACTTT	CASSELPRGAYNSPLHF
NA	TRBV4-3	NA	TRBJ2-1	TGCGCCAGCAGCCAAGCGGCCAGGGGCAATGAGCAGTTCTTC	CASSQAARGNEQFF
NA	TRBV28	TRBD1	TRBJ1-4	TGTGCCAGCAGTTTGCAAGGGGGCGCAACTAATGAAAAACTGTTTTTT	CASSLQGGATNEKLFF
NA	TRBV5-4	NA	TRBJ1-1	TGTGCCAGCAGTTCCCTGCGGGGGGCCGGGAACACTGAAGCTTTCTTT	CASSSLRGAGNTEAFF
NA	TRBV7-2	TRBD2	TRBJ2-7	TGTGCCAGCAGCATCAGGATAGCGGGAGGTTACTCCTACGAGCAGTACTTC	CASSIRIAGGYSYEQYF
few	TRBV6-5	TRBD1	TRBJ1-2	TGTGCCAGCAGTTACGGCAGGGGGCAGTATGGCTACACCTTC	CASSYGRGQYGYTF
NA	TRBV7-6	NA	TRBJ2-3	TGTGCCAGCAGCTTAGCGCTTTCTGGGGCGCAGTATTTT	CASSLALSGAQYF
NA	TRBV28	NA	TRBJ2-5	TGTGCCAGCAGTTTTTATTCCCGTGGGACCCAGTACTTC	CASSFYSRGTQYF
once	TRBV5-1	TRBD1	TRBJ2-2	TGCGCCAGCAGCTACCGTCGACAGGGTGCGAACACCGGGGAGCTGTTTTTT	CASSYRRQGANTGELFF
NA	TRBV6-6	NA	TRBJ2-3	TGTGCCAGCAGTTCAGGGGAGCCAGATACGCAGTATTTT	CASSSGEPDTQYF
NA	TRBV18	TRBD2	TRBJ2-2	TGTGCCAGCTCACCAACTAGCGGGAACACCGGGGAGCTGTTTTTT	CASSPTSGNTGELFF
NA	TRBV7-6	TRBD2	TRBJ2-2	TGTGCCAGCAGCCCAGGACTAGCGGGGGGAGAGGGGGAGCTGTTTTTT	CASSPGLAGGEGELFF
NA	TRBV11-3	NA	TRBJ2-3	TGTGCCAGCAGCTTAGATGGTTCGGGGGCAGATACGCAGTATTTT	CASSLDGSGADTQYF
NA	TRBV30	NA	TRBJ1-6	TGTGCCTGGAGGTTCGGTCAGGGATTCTCACCCCTCCACTTT	CAWRFGQGFSPLHF